These 16 T cell receptor beta chains were all obtained from the same sample, sequenced in a study of PD-1 blockade in classical Hodgkin lymphoma. Profiled with immunoSEQ multiplex PCR; TCRdb holds only in-frame clones, not every one. Altogether more than 90,000 clones are present, around nine tenths being singletons, with the ten largest covering 6.5% to 7.5%. Every one of the patients relapsed after autologous stem cell transplantation (brentuximab vedotin exposure was variable). Sequencing used peripheral blood mononuclear cells (PBMCs), obtained before the second cycle of nivolumab. The receptors were gathered from a human donor with classical Hodgkin lymphoma.

This clone appeared a few times. The chain uses TRBV7-9 and TRBJ1-4; D uncertain. V gave up 5 bases and J gave up 15 bases, with 10 bases separating them. The CDR3 runs to 10 residues. Germline lookup yields CDR1 SEHNR and CDR2 FQNEAQ (reference sequence). Here the CDR3 DNA reads TGTGCCAGCAGCCCGACGGAGGTGTTTTTT. Encoded protein: CASSPTEVFF. Full variable domain (rest looked up from reference TRBV7-9 and TRBJ1-4): DTGVSQNPRHKITKRGQNVTFRCDPISEHNRLYWYRQTLGQGPEFLTYFQNEAQLEKSRLLSDRFSAERPKGSFSTLEIQRTEQGDSAMYLCASSPTEVFFGSGTQLSVL.

The chain carries TRBV5-5 and TRBJ2-7; 8 bases line up with TRBD1. This CDR3 comprises 13 residues. V was clipped by 2 bases and J by 6 bases; unmatched bases: 4. Germline V lookup: CDR1 SGHKS, CDR2 YYEKEE (reference sequence). Here the CDR3 reads CASSFGQGGEQYF. The DNA of the CDR3 is TGTGCCAGCAGCTTCGGACAGGGAGGCGAGCAGTACTTC.

This clone is labeled as medium-sized (0.01 to 0.1%). The chain has TRBV5-1 and TRBJ1-1; tentative D call: TRBD1 (6 bases). The CDR3 has 16 residues. Trimming pared 4 bases from V and 0 bases from J, leaving 16 bases between. From germline, CDR1 is SGHRS and CDR2 YFSETQ. CDR3 in DNA: TGCGCCAGCAGCCTTGGACAGAAAAACATGAACACTGAAGCTTTCTTT. Encoded protein: CASSLGQKNMNTEAFF.

The V gene is TRBV7-9, the J gene TRBJ1-1; no reliable D call. The V end lost 6 bases, the J end lost 0 bases, and 11 bases lay between the germline ends. Germline V gene sequence: CDR1 SEHNR, CDR2 FQNEAQ (reference sequence). The CDR3 loop spans 14 amino acids. The CDR3 spells CASRLNAMNTEAFF. The CDR3 DNA reads TGTGCCAGCAGACTTAACGCCATGAACACTGAAGCTTTCTTT.

This chain links TRBV5-5 with TRBJ2-7, with 10 bases matching TRBD1. The CDR3 runs to 17 residues. V lost 4 bases to trimming and J lost 7 bases; unmatched junction nucleotides: 17. Germline V gene data show CDR1 as SGHKS and CDR2 as YYEKEE (reference sequence). CDR3 residues: CASSIYSGTGEGREQYF. The CDR3 coding sequence is TGTGCCAGCAGCATCTACTCCGGGACAGGGGAGGGAAGGGAGCAGTACTTC.

This clone was counted only a few times. This chain uses TRBV4-1 with TRBJ2-7; D possibly uses TRBD1 or TRBD2 (5 bases each). Trimming shortened V by 9 bases and J by 3 bases, and 9 bases separated the two germline ends. Germline lookup yields CDR1 MGHRA and CDR2 YSYEKL. The CDR3 spans 11 residues. The CDR3 nucleotides are TGCGCCAGTGGGACCGACTACGAGCAGTACTTC. It yields the protein CASGTDYEQYF.

The chain carries TRBV13 and TRBJ1-6; D remains ambiguous. V was pared by 5 bases and J by 7 bases, with 15 bases between. Germline V gene lookup returns CDR1 PRHDT and CDR2 FYEKMQ (reference sequence). The CDR3 sequence is 15 residues long. CDR3 in amino acids: CASSPKGAQNSPLHF. The CDR3 DNA reads TGTGCCAGCAGCCCAAAGGGAGCGCAAAATTCACCCCTCCACTTT.

This clone was seen only a few times. The genes are TRBV27 and TRBJ2-3, with D perhaps TRBD1 or TRBD2 (5 bases each). The germline V and J ends were trimmed by 6 bases and 0 bases, with 13 bases remaining between them. Germline V gives CDR1 MNHEY, CDR2 SMNVEV (reference sequence). The CDR3 extends over 15 amino acids. The CDR3 reads CASSPRGPSTDTQYF. The CDR3 nucleotides read TGTGCCAGCAGCCCCCGGGGACCCAGCACAGATACGCAGTATTTT.

The rearrangement links TRBV7-2 to TRBJ1-5, with TRBD1 as a possible D gene (6 bases). This CDR3 has 16 amino acids. Trimming removed 5 bases from V and 2 bases from J, with 16 bases in between. Germline CDR1 is SGHTA and CDR2 is FQGNSA. In nucleotides, the CDR3 is TGTGCCAGCAGCCCAGGCGGGGGCGTCGGCAATCAGCCCCAGCATTTT. This translates into CASSPGGGVGNQPQHF.

This chain connects TRBV11-2 to TRBJ1-1, with no clear D. Between the trimmed V and J ends, which lost 1 base and 11 bases, there was a span of 11 bases. CDR1 and CDR2 from the germline V gene are SGHAT and FQNNGV. The CDR3 runs 12 residues. The CDR3 region is CASSLAGLRAFF. Written as DNA, the CDR3 is TGTGCCAGCAGCTTAGCAGGTTTAAGGGCTTTCTTT.

This rearrangement joins TRBV4-2 to TRBJ2-5; TRBD2 matches at 10 bases. The germline CDR1 and CDR2 sequences are LGHNA and YNFKEQ. The CDR3 totals 14 residues. V gave up 0 bases and J gave up 14 bases; unmatched junction bases: 9. The DNA of the CDR3 is TGTGCCAGCAGCCAAGAGCCGGTAGCGGGGGGCCGATACTTC. It is translated as CASSQEPVAGGRYF.

The sample holds one count of this clone. This chain links TRBV5-1 with TRBJ2-3, with 7 bases that match TRBD1. CDR1 SGHRS and CDR2 YFSETQ come from the germline V gene. V was pared by 2 bases and J by 0 bases, with 3 bases of the junction left unmatched. The CDR3 sequence is 15 residues long. The CDR3 here is CASSLLQGSTDTQYF. The CDR3 DNA sequence: TGCGCCAGCAGCTTATTACAGGGGAGCACAGATACGCAGTATTTT.

The V call is TRBV11-2, the J call TRBJ2-3; 11 bases match TRBD2. This CDR3 region has 17 residues. With V trimmed by 1 base and J by 4 bases, 7 bases remained unmatched. From germline, CDR1 is SGHAT and CDR2 FQNNGV. CDR3 nucleotide sequence: TGTGCCAGCAGCTTAGTAGGGCTAGCGGGGGGCCCAGATACGCAGTATTTT. Its translation: CASSLVGLAGGPDTQYF. The whole variable domain, remainder taken from reference TRBV11-2 and TRBJ2-3, is EAGVAQSPRYKIIEKRQSVAFWCNPISGHATLYWYQQILGQGPKLLIQFQNNGVVDDSQLPKDRFSAERLKGVDSTLKIQPAKLEDSAVYLCASSLVGLAGGPDTQYFGPGTRLTVL.

The chain recombines TRBV7-9 with TRBJ2-7, with D tentatively TRBD2 (5 bases). V dropped 1 base and J dropped 1 base, with 5 bases sitting between them. This CDR3 region has 13 residues. Germline loops: CDR1 SEHNR, CDR2 FQNEAQ (reference sequence). The CDR3 DNA reads as TGTGCCAGCAGCTTAGGACTATCCTACGAGCAGTACTTC. Translating gives CASSLGLSYEQYF. The whole variable domain, filled in from reference TRBV7-9 and TRBJ2-7, reads DTGVSQNPRHKITKRGQNVTFRCDPISEHNRLYWYRQTLGQGPEFLTYFQNEAQLEKSRLLSDRFSAERPKGSFSTLEIQRTEQGDSAMYLCASSLGLSYEQYFGPGTRLTVT.

The chain couples TRBV19 to TRBJ1-1; perhaps TRBD1 as D (5 bases). CDR1 and CDR2 from the germline V gene are LNHDA and SQIVND (reference sequence). Trimming removed 5 bases at V and 1 base at J, with 23 bases between. The CDR3 is 18 amino acids. The CDR3 DNA follows: TGTGCCAGTAGTGATCGGAGGACAAAACTTACCGGGAACACTGAAGCTTTCTTT. Protein product: CASSDRRTKLTGNTEAFF.

This chain uses TRBV6-4 with TRBJ2-1; 10 bases fit TRBD2. CDR1 and CDR2 from the germline V gene are MRHNA and SNTAGT. Germline trimming cut 5 bases from V and 4 bases from J; bases unmatched to any gene: 5. The length of the CDR3 is 15 residues. The CDR3 loop is CASSNRAGGYNEQFF. CDR3 DNA: TGTGCCAGCAGTAATCGAGCGGGGGGGTACAATGAGCAGTTCTTC.